This T cell receptor (beta chain) emerged from a study of blood T cell repertoires in COVID-19. Study-wide background: From the United States, Italy and Spain came samples of acute and convalescent COVID-19.

Study processing details: Reference gene primers were amplified, and this amplification served to estimate nucleated cell counts. This table comes from immunoSEQ multiplex PCR, and its TCRdb copy is limited to in-frame clones, with some not included. V, J and clone size are those of that table, while D and trimming were read from the DNA. The sample carries roughly 250,000 clones, approximately 86% recorded once. The V gene's germline CDR1 is SGHRS and CDR2 YFSETQ. Trimming at V came to 4 bases and at J to 2 bases, leaving 3 bases not matched to a gene. The CDR3 extends over 16 amino acids. The rearrangement uses TRBV5-1 and TRBJ2-2, with TRBD1 matching 12 bases. Source material: peripheral blood. This clonotype was obtained from a woman of 80 years or more with active or convalescent COVID-19. As DNA, the CDR3 is TGCGCCAGCAGCATGGGACAGGGGGCCAACACCGGGGAGCTGTTTTTT. Translated: CASSMGQGANTGELFF.